A single sample is the source of the 2 T cell receptor beta chains below, sequenced in a study of blood T cell repertoires in COVID-19. Using immunoSEQ multiplex PCR, the repertoire was profiled, and TCRdb retains in-frame clones only, with some absent. The sample consists of roughly 500,000 clones, more than 75% of them appearing once. The specimen sequenced was PBMCs or T cells enriched from blood (not recorded which). The source is a middle-aged woman who had recovered from COVID-19.

The rearrangement links TRBV30 to TRBJ1-2; no clear D. The germline CDR1 and CDR2 sequences are GTSNPN and SVGIG (reference sequence). The CDR3 has 13 amino acids. V was pared by 5 bases and J by 3 bases, with 13 bases between. The CDR3 DNA sequence: TGTGCCTGGGAGCGGCCTGGGCACTATGGCTACACCTTC. Its translation is CAWERPGHYGYTF.

V is TRBV9 and J is TRBJ2-1; no firm D call. Germline CDR1 and CDR2: SGDLS and YYNGEE. The V and J ends lost 2 bases and 7 bases respectively, with 7 bases between them. The CDR3 sequence is 12 residues long. This CDR3 reads CASSVNSNEQFF. The CDR3 DNA reads as TGTGCCAGCAGCGTTAATTCTAATGAGCAGTTCTTC.